This record looks at one TCR beta chain sequence and its context. The record originates from a study of control samples from healthy donors and cancer patients. V was cut by 2 bases and J by 0 bases, with 8 bases left in between. There are 15 residues in the CDR3. Per germline, CDR1 MNHEY and CDR2 SVGEGT. Sequenced by immunoSEQ multiplex PCR; TCRdb stores in-frame clones only, minus some. Among roughly 170,000 clones listed, approximately 92% were seen once. This chain connects TRBV6-2 or TRBV6-3 to TRBJ1-5, with D possibly TRBD1 on 6 matching bases. Sequencing used blood. The clonotype comes from an older woman in good health. The CDR3: CASSYRTASNQPQHF. CDR3 nucleotides: TGTGCCAGCAGTTACCGGACAGCTAGCAATCAGCCCCAGCATTTT.